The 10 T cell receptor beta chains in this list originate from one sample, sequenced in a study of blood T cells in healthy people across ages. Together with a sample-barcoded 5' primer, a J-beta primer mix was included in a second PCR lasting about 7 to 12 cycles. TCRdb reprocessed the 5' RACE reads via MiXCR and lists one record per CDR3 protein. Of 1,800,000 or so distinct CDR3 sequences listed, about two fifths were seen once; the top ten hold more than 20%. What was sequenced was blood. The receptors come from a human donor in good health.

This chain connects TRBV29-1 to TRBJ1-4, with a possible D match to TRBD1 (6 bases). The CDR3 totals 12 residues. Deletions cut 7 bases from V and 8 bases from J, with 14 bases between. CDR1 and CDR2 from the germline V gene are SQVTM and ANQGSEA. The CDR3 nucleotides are TGCAGCGGAGGACAGATGGGGGAAAAACTGTTTTTT. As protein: CSGGQMGEKLFF.

CDR3 bases: TGTGCCAGCAGCCCATCGGACGGGGTCTATGGCTACACCTTC. This translates into CASSPSDGVYGYTF. The genes are TRBV9 and TRBJ1-2, with D unresolved. CDR3 size: 14 residues. Germline V gene data show CDR1 as SGDLS and CDR2 as YYNGEE. V was trimmed by 4 bases and J by 4 bases, leaving 14 bases between them.

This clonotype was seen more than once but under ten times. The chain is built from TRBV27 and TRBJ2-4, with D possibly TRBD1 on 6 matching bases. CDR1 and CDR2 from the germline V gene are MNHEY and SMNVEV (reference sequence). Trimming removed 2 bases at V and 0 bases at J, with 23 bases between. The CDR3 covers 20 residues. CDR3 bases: TGTGCCAGCAGTTTAGTAATCGGGACATTGAGTCCTTTAGCCAAAAACATTCAGTACTTC. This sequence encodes CASSLVIGTLSPLAKNIQYF.

CDR3 DNA sequence: TGTGCCAGCAGCCGGACACTCAGCTCCTACGAGCAGTACTTC. This translates into CASSRTLSSYEQYF. The V call is TRBV6-6, the J call TRBJ2-7; D may be TRBD1 (5 bases). In germline, CDR1 is MNHNY, CDR2 SVGAGI (reference sequence). Trimming cost V 6 bases and J 0 bases, with 12 bases left between them. There are 14 residues in the CDR3.

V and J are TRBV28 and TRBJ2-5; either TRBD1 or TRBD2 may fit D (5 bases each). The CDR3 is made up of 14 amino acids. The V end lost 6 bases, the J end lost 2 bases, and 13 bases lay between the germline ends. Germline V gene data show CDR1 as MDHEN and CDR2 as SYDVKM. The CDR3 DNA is TGTGCCAGCAGAGAAACCGGGACGCAAGAGACCCAGTACTTC. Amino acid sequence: CASRETGTQETQYF.

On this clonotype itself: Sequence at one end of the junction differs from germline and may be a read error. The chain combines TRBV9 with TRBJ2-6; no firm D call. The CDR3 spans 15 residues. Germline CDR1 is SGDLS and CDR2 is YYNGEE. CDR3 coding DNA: TGCGCCAGCAGCGTATCGGGTTCTGGGGCCAACGTCCTGACTTTC. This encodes CASSVSGSGANVLTF. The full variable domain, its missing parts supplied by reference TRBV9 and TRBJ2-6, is DSGVTQTPKHLITATGQRVTLRCSPRSGDLSVYWYQQSLDQGLQFLIQYYNGEERAKGNILERFSAQQFPDLHSELNLSSLELGDSALYFCASSVSGSGANVLTFGAGSRLTVL.

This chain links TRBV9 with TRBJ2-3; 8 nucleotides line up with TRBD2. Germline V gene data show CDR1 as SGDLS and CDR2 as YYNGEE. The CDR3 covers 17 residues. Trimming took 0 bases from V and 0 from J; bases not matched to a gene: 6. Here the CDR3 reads CASSVAPAGGSTDTQYF. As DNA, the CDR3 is TGTGCCAGCAGCGTAGCTCCTGCGGGGGGAAGCACAGATACGCAGTATTTT. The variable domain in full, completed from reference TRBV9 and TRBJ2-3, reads DSGVTQTPKHLITATGQRVTLRCSPRSGDLSVYWYQQSLDQGLQFLIQYYNGEERAKGNILERFSAQQFPDLHSELNLSSLELGDSALYFCASSVAPAGGSTDTQYFGPGTRLTVL.

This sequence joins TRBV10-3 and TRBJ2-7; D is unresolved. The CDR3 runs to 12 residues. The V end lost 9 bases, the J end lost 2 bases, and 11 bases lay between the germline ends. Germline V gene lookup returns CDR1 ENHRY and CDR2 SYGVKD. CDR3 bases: TGTGCCATTAAGACGGCAACCTACGAGCAGTACTTC. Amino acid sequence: CAIKTATYEQYF.

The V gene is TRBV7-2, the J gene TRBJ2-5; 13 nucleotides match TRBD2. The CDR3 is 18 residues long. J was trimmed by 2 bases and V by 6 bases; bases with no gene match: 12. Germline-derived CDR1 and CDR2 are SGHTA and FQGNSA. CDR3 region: CASSRGELAGGRQETQYF. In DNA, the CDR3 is TGTGCCAGCAGTAGAGGTGAACTAGCGGGGGGGCGTCAAGAGACCCAGTACTTC.

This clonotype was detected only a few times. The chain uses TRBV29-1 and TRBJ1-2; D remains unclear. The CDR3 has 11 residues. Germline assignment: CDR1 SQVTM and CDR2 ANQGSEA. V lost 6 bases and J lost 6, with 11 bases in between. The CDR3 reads CSVADTDGYTF. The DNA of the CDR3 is TGCAGCGTCGCAGACACGGATGGCTACACCTTC. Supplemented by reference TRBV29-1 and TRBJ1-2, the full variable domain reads SAVISQKPSRDICQRGTSLTIQCQVDSQVTMMFWYRQQPGQSLTLIATANQGSEATYESGFVIDKFPISRPNLTFSTLTVSNMSPEDSSIYLCSVADTDGYTFGSGTRLTVV.